The 21 T cell receptor beta chains below come from one sample, sequenced in a study of cytomegalovirus exposure and HLA in healthy donors. PCR amplification relied on 60 Vbeta primers (plus 13 Jbeta primers). TCRdb's table, derived via immunoSEQ multiplex PCR, lists solely in-frame clones and lacks some. The sample holds some 180,000 clones, under 85% seen once. Material: PBMCs. These receptors were collected from a male donor in good health and CMV-seronegative.

This chain's CDR3 is CASSDPGIKRDEQFF. The CDR3 nucleotides are TGTGCCAGCAGTGATCCGGGAATCAAGAGGGATGAGCAGTTCTTC. The chain combines TRBV6-4 with TRBJ2-1; TRBD2 is a possible D gene (5 bases). The CDR3 sequence is 15 residues long. With 3 bases removed from V and 8 bases from J, the gap between germline ends came to 17 bases. The germline gives CDR1 MRHNA, CDR2 SNTAGT.

CDR3 sequence reads: CASSLGGTQGASEKLFF. CDR3 coding DNA: TGTGCCAGCAGCTTAGGGGGAACACAGGGGGCGTCTGAAAAACTGTTTTTT. The chain is built from TRBV11-2 and TRBJ1-4, with 9 bases aligning to TRBD1. Trimming took 1 base from V and 7 from J; bases not matched to a gene: 10. CDR1 is SGHAT and CDR2 is FQNNGV in the germline V gene. The CDR3 contains 17 residues.

The chain links TRBV7-3 to TRBJ2-1; 9 bases are a match to TRBD2. Germline V CDR1 and CDR2: SGHTA, FQGTGA. CDR3 size: 15 residues. The V segment lost 4 bases and the J segment 2 bases; nucleotides outside the gene matches: 3. Here the CDR3 DNA reads TGTGCCAGCAGCTCTACTAGCGGGCCCTACAATGAGCAGTTCTTC. It specifies CASSSTSGPYNEQFF.

The rearrangement uses TRBV10-3 and TRBJ1-3, with D possibly TRBD1 on 6 matching bases. CDR3 length: 14 amino acids. V dropped 9 bases and J dropped 3 bases, with 15 bases sitting between them. Germline V gene data show CDR1 as ENHRY and CDR2 as SYGVKD. DNA for the CDR3: TGTGCCATTCCCACAGACAGGAATGGAAACACCATATATTTT. This translates into CAIPTDRNGNTIYF.

The V call is TRBV7-3, the J call TRBJ2-3; D unclear. V was cut by 1 base and J by 4 bases, with 6 bases left in between. CDR1 SGHTA and CDR2 FQGTGA come from the germline V gene. The CDR3 spans 13 residues. CDR3 sequence reads: CASSLNQADTQYF. In DNA form, the CDR3 reads TGTGCCAGCAGCTTAAACCAGGCAGATACGCAGTATTTT.

This clone was seen more than once but under ten times. The CDR3 coding sequence is TGTGCCAGCAGCTTTGGAGGGTTCACCGGGGAGCTGTTTTTT. It yields the protein CASSFGGFTGELFF. This sequence joins TRBV7-2 and TRBJ2-2, with D possibly being TRBD2 (6 bases). Trimming cost V 3 bases and J 4 bases, with 9 bases left between them. The CDR3 totals 14 residues. Germline CDR1 SGHTA, CDR2 FQGNSA.

This clone has a handful of counts. The gene calls are TRBV28 and TRBJ1-1, with 12 bases fitting TRBD1. V gave up 4 bases and J gave up 5 bases; unmatched junction bases: 11. This CDR3 spans 17 amino acids. Germline CDR1 is MDHEN and CDR2 is SYDVKM. The CDR3 sequence: CASSSLLGTGGETEAFF. CDR3 DNA sequence: TGTGCCAGCAGTTCCTTATTAGGGACAGGGGGCGAGACTGAAGCTTTCTTT.

The chain couples TRBV6-1 to TRBJ1-1, with 7 bases matching TRBD1. With V trimmed by 0 bases and J by 1 base, 2 bases remained unmatched. The CDR3 is 15 amino acids. In germline, CDR1 is MNHNS, CDR2 SASEGT. In nucleotides, the CDR3 is TGTGCCAGCAGTGAAGCGACAGGGCCGAACACTGAAGCTTTCTTT. Translated, it gives CASSEATGPNTEAFF.

The rearrangement links TRBV5-4 to TRBJ2-1; 8 nucleotides line up with TRBD2. J lost 7 bases, V lost 4 bases, and 7 bases had no gene match. CDR1 is SGHNT and CDR2 is YYREEE in the germline V gene (reference sequence). The CDR3 is 14 amino acids. The CDR3 DNA reads TGTGCCAGCAGCCCGGGGGGGCGAGGTAATGAGCAGTTCTTC. Translated, it gives CASSPGGRGNEQFF.

The chain employs TRBV30 and TRBJ1-3; the D gene is possibly TRBD1 (5 bases). This CDR3 comprises 13 residues. Trimming left V 5 bases short and J 0 bases short, with 8 bases between. The germline V gene has CDR1 GTSNPN and CDR2 SVGIG (reference sequence). The CDR3 nucleotides read TGTGCCTGGGACAGAACCTCTGGAAACACCATATATTTT. This sequence encodes CAWDRTSGNTIYF.

This sequence joins TRBV6-1 and TRBJ1-1, with D unresolved. V dropped 6 bases and J dropped 2 bases, with 16 bases sitting between them. Germline V CDR1 and CDR2: MNHNS, SASEGT. The CDR3 runs to 15 residues. This CDR3 reads CASRGSGSANTEAFF. The CDR3 DNA is TGTGCCAGCAGGGGGTCGGGATCGGCTAACACTGAAGCTTTCTTT.

This clone has only one observation. This sequence joins TRBV10-3 and TRBJ1-5, with TRBD1 as a possible D gene (6 bases). The germline V and J ends were trimmed by 9 bases and 5 bases, with 14 bases remaining between them. Germline V gene sequence: CDR1 ENHRY, CDR2 SYGVKD. The CDR3 has 13 amino acids. CDR3 protein: CAIGTREDQPQHF. CDR3 coding DNA: TGTGCCATAGGGACAAGGGAAGATCAGCCCCAGCATTTT.

The chain uses TRBV6-6 and TRBJ2-7; 8 bases align to TRBD1. There are 13 residues in the CDR3. With 11 bases clipped from V and 1 base from J, the junction kept 7 bases outside the gene matches. Germline CDR1 MNHNY, CDR2 SVGAGI (reference sequence). In nucleotides, the CDR3 is TGTGCCGGGGACAGGCGTACGTCCTACGAGCAGTACTTC. Protein: CAGDRRTSYEQYF.

The chain combines TRBV6-5 with TRBJ1-1, with D perhaps TRBD1 (5 bases). This CDR3 is 13 amino acids long. The germline V and J ends were trimmed by 5 bases and 5 bases, with 12 bases remaining between them. Germline CDR1 reads MNHEY; CDR2 reads SVGAGI. The CDR3 DNA reads TGTGCCAGCAGTACTGGGGGGGATACTGAAGCTTTCTTT. It is translated as CASSTGGDTEAFF.

The chain joins TRBV27 to TRBJ1-6; 8 nucleotides agree with TRBD1. Trimming removed 3 bases from V and 15 bases from J; junction bases left unmatched: 10. The CDR3 totals 14 residues. Looked up from germline, CDR1 is MNHEY and CDR2 is SMNVEV (reference sequence). CDR3 coding DNA: TGTGCCAGCAGTTTTCAAGGGACAGGACATCTCCTCCACTTT. As protein: CASSFQGTGHLLHF.

Remarks on this clone: At one boundary the junction diverges from the germline segment, which might be a read error. This chain uses TRBV6-5 with TRBJ2-7; the match to TRBD2 covers 14 bases. The germline gives CDR1 MNHEY, CDR2 SVGAGI. The length of the CDR3 is 14 residues. The CDR3 loop reads CASTRPGLAGELYF. CDR3 bases: TGTGCCAGCACTAGACCGGGACTAGCGGGAGAGCTGTACTTC.

The J gene is TRBJ2-3, the V gene TRBV18, with D maybe TRBD2 (6 bases). The ends were cut back, 4 bases at V and 5 bases at J, with 16 bases in the middle. CDR1 and CDR2 (germline): KGHSH, LQKENI. CDR3 length equals 15 residues. CDR3 coding DNA: TGTGCCAGCTCACAAACCGGGACTCATGGAGATACGCAGTATTTT. It encodes CASSQTGTHGDTQYF.

The J gene is TRBJ1-5, the V gene TRBV11-2; D unresolved. From germline, CDR1 is SGHAT and CDR2 FQNNGV. V was cut by 5 bases and J by 1 base, with 12 bases left in between. This CDR3 has 15 residues. As DNA, the CDR3 is TGTGCCAGCAGCGGGCCTGGTTCGAGCAATCAGCCCCAGCATTTT. Translated, it gives CASSGPGSSNQPQHF.

This chain joins TRBV6-6 and TRBJ1-2; D is undetermined. The CDR3 runs 15 residues. Germline V lookup: CDR1 MNHNY, CDR2 SVGAGI (reference sequence). V was shortened by 0 bases and J by 4 bases, with 12 bases between the two germline ends. In DNA form, the CDR3 reads TGTGCCAGCAGTTACTCGAATGGCAGACTCTATGGCTACACCTTC. The encoded protein is CASSYSNGRLYGYTF.

This rearrangement joins TRBV10-3 to TRBJ2-2, with TRBD2 as a possible D gene (5 bases). V was cut by 10 bases and J by 2 bases, with 14 bases left in between. The CDR3 is 14 amino acids. The germline V gene has CDR1 ENHRY and CDR2 SYGVKD. CDR3 amino acids: CATGVSSNTGELFF. As DNA, the CDR3 is TGTGCCACCGGGGTGAGCTCTAACACCGGGGAGCTGTTTTTT.

This clone appeared once. This CDR3 is also generated by other DNA sequences in the sample. CDR3 residues: CAWSVPDREIQPQHF. CDR3 nucleotide sequence: TGTGCCTGGAGTGTACCCGACCGGGAAATTCAGCCCCAGCATTTT. V is TRBV30 and J is TRBJ1-5; D ambiguous. CDR1 and CDR2 (germline): GTSNPN, SVGIG (reference sequence). This CDR3 is built from 15 residues. V lost 0 bases, J lost 6 bases, and 15 bases lay in between. The whole variable domain, filled in from reference TRBV30 and TRBJ1-5, reads SQTIHQWPATLVQPVGSPLSLECTVEGTSNPNLYWYRQAAGRGLQLLFYSVGIGQISSEVPQNLSASRPQDRQFILSSKKLLLSDSGFYLCAWSVPDREIQPQHFGDGTRLSIL.